The 26 T cell receptor beta chains in this list originate from one sample, sequenced in a study of identical twins. TCRdb re-called the 5' RACE reads through MiXCR, storing one row per CDR3 protein. The sample carries 200,000 to 250,000 distinct CDR3 sequences, 7% recorded once. The sample was also reused in another study, on yellow fever vaccine responses in identical twins.

Sequenced: memory (CD45RO+) T cells sorted from blood. Receptors originate from a woman in her late teens or twenties in good health.

This clonotype showed up just a few times. The J gene is TRBJ2-5, the V gene TRBV5-1; 11 nucleotides line up with TRBD1. The CDR3 has 15 amino acids. Per germline, CDR1 SGHRS and CDR2 YFSETQ. J lost 5 bases, V lost 4 bases, and 7 bases had no gene match. CDR3 sequence (DNA): TGCGCCAGCAGCACAGGGACAGGGGGACGGGAGACCCAGTACTTC. Amino acid sequence: CASSTGTGGRETQYF.

This clonotype was observed many times. V gene TRBV7-8 combines with J gene TRBJ1-6; D ambiguous. Per the germline V gene, CDR1 is SGHVS and CDR2 is FQNEAQ. V was shortened by 1 base and J by 8 bases, with 18 bases between the two germline ends. CDR3 size: 17 residues. The CDR3 loop reads CASSLEVSAFNYSPLHF. Here the CDR3 DNA reads TGTGCCAGCAGCTTAGAAGTGTCGGCGTTCAATTATTCACCCCTCCACTTT. The complete variable domain, with remaining parts taken from reference TRBV7-8 and TRBJ1-6, reads GAGVSQSPRYKVAKRGQDVALRCDPISGHVSLFWYQQALGQGPEFLTYFQNEAQLDKSGLPSDRFFAERPEGSVSTLKIQRTQQEDSAVYLCASSLEVSAFNYSPLHFGNGTRLTVT.

Only a few counts were recorded for this clonotype. The chain joins TRBV12-3 or TRBV12-4 to TRBJ2-3, with 13 bases fitting TRBD2. V trimming: 6 bases; J trimming: 7 bases; junction bases outside the gene matches: 10. This CDR3 region has 16 residues. Here the CDR3 reads CASRLAGGPPPHTQYF. CDR3 nucleotides: TGTGCCAGCAGACTAGCGGGAGGGCCGCCGCCGCATACGCAGTATTTT.

This clonotype showed up just a few times. CDR3 region: CATSPKGNEQFF. The DNA of the CDR3 is TGTGCCACCAGCCCCAAGGGCAATGAGCAGTTCTTC. V and J are TRBV15 and TRBJ2-1; D ambiguous. The V gene's germline CDR1 is LNHNV and CDR2 YYDKDF (reference sequence). V was pared by 5 bases and J by 6 bases, with 8 bases between. CDR3 length: 12 amino acids.

The table lists this clonotype with many counts. This chain uses TRBV15 with TRBJ2-1, with TRBD1 identical over 8 bases. Germline CDR1 is LNHNV and CDR2 is YYDKDF (reference sequence). This CDR3 region has 15 residues. The V gene end was trimmed by 3 bases and the J gene end by 9 bases; junction bases not matched to a gene: 10. The CDR3 is CATSSADRGGSEQFF. CDR3 nucleotides: TGTGCCACCAGCAGCGCTGACAGGGGTGGAAGTGAGCAGTTCTTC. The variable domain in full, with the rest retrieved from reference TRBV15 and TRBJ2-1, is DAMVIQNPRYQVTQFGKPVTLSCSQTLNHNVMYWYQQKSSQAPKLLFHYYDKDFNNEADTPDNFQSRRPNTSFCFLDIRSPGLGDTAMYLCATSSADRGGSEQFFGPGTRLTVL.

This clonotype turned up a few times. The chain couples TRBV10-1 to TRBJ2-2; D remains ambiguous. The CDR3 is made up of 16 amino acids. The germline V gene encodes CDR1 WNHNN and CDR2 SYGVQD (reference sequence). V was clipped by 2 bases and J by 7 bases, with 17 bases between them. The CDR3 is CASSEHAAGDSGELFF. The CDR3 DNA follows: TGCGCCAGCAGTGAGCATGCGGCAGGTGATAGCGGGGAGCTGTTTTTT.

This clonotype has just a few counts. The chain combines TRBV6-5 with TRBJ2-1; TRBD2 matches at 12 bases. V shed 7 bases, J shed 6 bases, and the junction held 7 bases outside the gene matches. CDR3 length: 15 amino acids. Germline CDR1 is MNHEY and CDR2 is SVGAGI. The CDR3 here is CASNSASGGANEQFF. CDR3 coding DNA: TGTGCCAGCAATTCTGCTAGCGGGGGGGCCAATGAGCAGTTCTTC.

This clonotype was seen ten or more times. The chain has TRBV11-2 and TRBJ2-1; 8 bases match TRBD2. The trim removed 5 bases at V and 3 bases at J, leaving 18 bases unmatched. Germline CDR1 is SGHAT and CDR2 is FQNNGV. This CDR3 is built from 19 residues. The CDR3 spells CASSHDGGRVLAGYNEQFF. CDR3 coding DNA: TGTGCCAGCAGCCATGATGGGGGGCGAGTCCTAGCGGGCTACAATGAGCAGTTCTTC. The full variable domain, with the rest looked up from reference TRBV11-2 and TRBJ2-1, is EAGVAQSPRYKIIEKRQSVAFWCNPISGHATLYWYQQILGQGPKLLIQFQNNGVVDDSQLPKDRFSAERLKGVDSTLKIQPAKLEDSAVYLCASSHDGGRVLAGYNEQFFGPGTRLTVL.

This clonotype was counted at least ten times. The rearrangement uses TRBV5-1 and TRBJ2-7; 8 bases match TRBD2. The germline gives CDR1 SGHRS, CDR2 YFSETQ. V lost 6 bases and J lost 9; bases outside the gene matches: 14. This CDR3 contains 14 residues. For the CDR3, the DNA is TGCGCCAGCACCACGGGAGCAGCGGGAGTCGGGCAGTACTTC. It yields the protein CASTTGAAGVGQYF.

In its sample, this clonotype was seen many times. The V call is TRBV7-6, the J call TRBJ2-3; D ambiguous. The germline V gene encodes CDR1 SGHVS and CDR2 FNYEAQ. The ends were cut back, 6 bases at V and 2 bases at J, with 6 bases in the middle. The CDR3 spans 12 residues. The CDR3 nucleotides read TGTGCCAGCAGGGATTTCACAGATACGCAGTATTTT. It is translated as CASRDFTDTQYF.

About this clonotype: This may be a read error, as it is one base from a much larger clone. V is TRBV5-1 and J is TRBJ2-1; 7 bases are a match to TRBD2. The trim removed 3 bases at V and 8 bases at J, leaving 11 bases unmatched. The CDR3 has 15 residues. The germline V gene encodes CDR1 SGHRS and CDR2 YFSETQ. The CDR3 DNA is TGCGCCAGCAGCTCTTCAACTAGCCGGGGGGATGAGCAGTTCTTC. Residues: CASSSSTSRGDEQFF.

This clonotype came up a few times. This chain joins TRBV27 and TRBJ2-2; 8 positions agree with TRBD2. Losses at the gene ends were 3 bases for V and 4 bases for J; bases not matched to a gene: 1. The CDR3 extends over 14 amino acids. Germline loops: CDR1 MNHEY, CDR2 SMNVEV (reference sequence). DNA for the CDR3: TGTGCCAGCAGTTTTAGCGGGATCACCGGGGAGCTGTTTTTT. Translating it yields CASSFSGITGELFF.

This clonotype came up many times. In nucleotides, the CDR3 is TGTGCCACCTCCACGGGCAGTCAAACATCCTACGAGCAGTACTTC. This translates into CATSTGSQTSYEQYF. The gene calls are TRBV24-1 and TRBJ2-7; D ambiguous. The ends were cut back, 9 bases at V and 1 base at J, with 18 bases in the middle. Looked up from germline, CDR1 is KGHDR and CDR2 is SFDVKD. The length of the CDR3 is 15 residues.

The genes are TRBV7-8 and TRBJ2-2; no reliable D call. The CDR3 is made up of 13 amino acids. The germline V and J ends were trimmed by 8 bases and 5 bases, with 12 bases remaining between them. Germline values: CDR1 SGHVS, CDR2 FQNEAQ. CDR3 sequence reads: CASLLLGTGELFF. In DNA form, the CDR3 reads TGTGCCAGCCTCCTGCTAGGGACCGGGGAGCTGTTTTTT. The entire variable domain, with the rest obtained from reference TRBV7-8 and TRBJ2-2, is as follows: GAGVSQSPRYKVAKRGQDVALRCDPISGHVSLFWYQQALGQGPEFLTYFQNEAQLDKSGLPSDRFFAERPEGSVSTLKIQRTQQEDSAVYLCASLLLGTGELFFGEGSRLTVL.

This clonotype has a handful of counts. This chain joins TRBV12-5 and TRBJ2-7; D call uncertain. Trimming pared 5 bases from V and 4 bases from J, leaving 6 bases between. This CDR3 is 11 amino acids long. Germline lookup yields CDR1 LGHNT and CDR2 FRNRAP. The CDR3 sequence: CASGDLYEQYF. CDR3 DNA: TGTGCTAGTGGTGATTTATACGAGCAGTACTTC.

This clonotype was detected only a few times. This chain uses TRBV6-5 with TRBJ2-1, with TRBD1 identical over 7 bases. CDR1 MNHEY and CDR2 SVGAGI come from the germline V gene. The V segment lost 4 bases and the J segment 6 bases; nucleotides outside the gene matches: 3. The length of the CDR3 is 13 residues. The CDR3 here is CASSSTGANEQFF. CDR3 sequence (DNA): TGTGCCAGCAGTTCAACAGGGGCCAATGAGCAGTTCTTC.

This clonotype was observed a handful of times. The V call is TRBV21-1, the J call TRBJ2-7. TRBV21-1 is annotated as a pseudogene. The CDR3 sequence is 10 residues long. CDR3 bases: TGTGTCCACAAAAGGATAGAGCAGTACGTC. Translating it yields CVHKRIEQYV.

This clonotype was counted at least ten times. The chain is built from TRBV20-1 and TRBJ2-3, with 10 bases aligning to TRBD2. Losses at the gene ends were 1 base for V and 4 bases for J; bases not matched to a gene: 5. This CDR3 comprises 15 residues. Germline V gene lookup returns CDR1 DFQATT and CDR2 SNEGSKA (reference sequence). The CDR3 reads CSARVAGGVPDTQYF. CDR3 sequence (DNA): TGCAGTGCTAGAGTAGCGGGGGGTGTCCCAGATACGCAGTATTTT.

This clonotype has more than one count but fewer than ten. This chain uses TRBV7-8 with TRBJ2-4; TRBD2 is a possible D gene (5 bases). V lost 1 base to trimming and J lost 0 bases, with 10 bases between them. CDR1 is SGHVS, CDR2 FQNEAQ, per germline. The CDR3 is made up of 16 amino acids. The CDR3 loop reads CASSLDPGVAKNIQYF. Written as DNA, the CDR3 is TGTGCCAGCAGCTTAGACCCCGGGGTAGCCAAAAACATTCAGTACTTC.

This clonotype was observed a handful of times. The J gene is TRBJ2-3, the V gene TRBV27, with D perhaps TRBD2 (6 bases). The germline V gene encodes CDR1 MNHEY and CDR2 SMNVEV (reference sequence). Trimming stripped 1 base from V and 4 bases from J, with 12 bases between. The CDR3 consists of 15 residues. The CDR3 sequence is CASSLWGGVADTQYF. In DNA, the CDR3 is TGTGCCAGCAGTTTATGGGGCGGGGTAGCAGATACGCAGTATTTT.

This clonotype was seen repeatedly, ten times or more. The V call is TRBV20-1, the J call TRBJ1-3; 8 positions match TRBD1. The CDR3 covers 16 residues. The J segment lost 0 bases and the V segment lost 3 bases, leaving 7 bases of the junction unmatched. Looked up from germline, CDR1 is DFQATT and CDR2 is SNEGSKA (reference sequence). The CDR3 sequence is CSARSPGQASGNTIYF. DNA of the CDR3: TGCAGTGCTAGGTCCCCGGGACAGGCCTCTGGAAACACCATATATTTT.

The chain has TRBV29-1 and TRBJ2-3; 7 bases map to TRBD2. This CDR3 is built from 15 residues. J was trimmed by 2 bases and V by 1 base; bases with no gene match: 6. Germline CDR1 is SQVTM and CDR2 is ANQGSEA. The CDR3: CSVEGAGTLTDTQYF. The CDR3, as DNA: TGCAGCGTTGAAGGAGCGGGGACCCTCACAGATACGCAGTATTTT.

V is TRBV19 and J is TRBJ2-1, with 10 bases lining up with TRBD2. V trimming: 5 bases; J trimming: 7 bases; junction bases outside the gene matches: 8. CDR3 length equals 15 residues. Per germline, CDR1 LNHDA and CDR2 SQIVND (reference sequence). In DNA, the CDR3 is TGTGCCAGTAGTGCCCTAGCGGGGGAAGGGAATGAGCAGTTCTTC. Translated: CASSALAGEGNEQFF.

This clonotype was found a few times. The chain combines TRBV29-1 with TRBJ1-2; D is perhaps TRBD1 (5 bases). V lost 3 bases and J 4 bases, leaving 12 bases between the germline ends. The CDR3 has 13 residues. In germline, CDR1 is SQVTM, CDR2 ANQGSEA. CDR3 coding DNA: TGCAGCGTTGAGACAAGGGGAAGCTATGGCTACACCTTC. This codes for CSVETRGSYGYTF.

At least ten counts were recorded for this clonotype. The chain couples TRBV5-1 to TRBJ2-3, with 8 nucleotides matching TRBD1. The germline gives CDR1 SGHRS, CDR2 YFSETQ. V lost 4 bases, J lost 5 bases, and 6 bases stayed unmatched. This CDR3 spans 14 amino acids. The CDR3 coding sequence is TGCGCCAGCAGCCCGGACAGGGAACAAGATACGCAGTATTTT. As protein: CASSPDREQDTQYF.

The chain combines TRBV12-3 or TRBV12-4 with TRBJ1-1; D is possibly TRBD1 (6 bases). V was cut by 6 bases and J by 4 bases, with 15 bases left in between. The CDR3 totals 14 residues. CDR3 region: CASSSPTGFTEAFF. The CDR3 DNA follows: TGTGCCAGCAGCTCCCCCACAGGGTTCACTGAAGCTTTCTTT.